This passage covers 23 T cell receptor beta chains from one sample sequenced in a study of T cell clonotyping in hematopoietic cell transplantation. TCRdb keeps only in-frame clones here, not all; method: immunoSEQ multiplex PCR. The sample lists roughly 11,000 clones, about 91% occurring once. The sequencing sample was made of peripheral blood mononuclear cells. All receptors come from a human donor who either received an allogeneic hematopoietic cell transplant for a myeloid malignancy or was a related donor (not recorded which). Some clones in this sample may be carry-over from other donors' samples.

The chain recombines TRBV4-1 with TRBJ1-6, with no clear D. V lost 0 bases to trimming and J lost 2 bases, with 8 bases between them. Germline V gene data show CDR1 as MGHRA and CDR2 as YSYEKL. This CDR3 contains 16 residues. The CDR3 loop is CASSQEGHPYNSPLHF. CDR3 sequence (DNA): TGCGCCAGCAGCCAAGAAGGGCACCCCTATAATTCACCCCTCCACTTT.

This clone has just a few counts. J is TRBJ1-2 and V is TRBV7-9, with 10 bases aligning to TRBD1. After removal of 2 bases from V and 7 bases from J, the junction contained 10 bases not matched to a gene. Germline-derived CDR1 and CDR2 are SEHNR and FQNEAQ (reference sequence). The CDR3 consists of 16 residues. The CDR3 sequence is CASSLLSGTGDPGYTF. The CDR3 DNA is TGTGCCAGCAGCTTACTTTCCGGGACAGGGGACCCTGGCTACACCTTC.

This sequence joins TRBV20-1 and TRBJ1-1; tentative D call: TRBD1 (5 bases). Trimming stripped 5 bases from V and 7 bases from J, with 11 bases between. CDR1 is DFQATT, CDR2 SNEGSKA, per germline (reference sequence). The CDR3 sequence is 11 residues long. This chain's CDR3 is CSASYTGEAFF. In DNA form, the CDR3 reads TGCAGTGCTTCCTATACAGGTGAAGCTTTCTTT.

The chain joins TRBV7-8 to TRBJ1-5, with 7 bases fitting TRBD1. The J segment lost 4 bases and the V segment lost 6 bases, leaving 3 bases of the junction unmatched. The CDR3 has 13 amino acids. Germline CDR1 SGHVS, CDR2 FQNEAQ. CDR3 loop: CASRGQVNQPQHF. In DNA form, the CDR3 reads TGTGCCAGCAGAGGACAGGTTAATCAGCCCCAGCATTTT.

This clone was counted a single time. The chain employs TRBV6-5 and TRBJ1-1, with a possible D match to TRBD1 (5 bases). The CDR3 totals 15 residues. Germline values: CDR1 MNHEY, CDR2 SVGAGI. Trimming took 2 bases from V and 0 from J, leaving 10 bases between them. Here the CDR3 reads CASSYQGLMNTEAFF. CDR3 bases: TGTGCCAGCAGTTACCAGGGCTTGATGAACACTGAAGCTTTCTTT.

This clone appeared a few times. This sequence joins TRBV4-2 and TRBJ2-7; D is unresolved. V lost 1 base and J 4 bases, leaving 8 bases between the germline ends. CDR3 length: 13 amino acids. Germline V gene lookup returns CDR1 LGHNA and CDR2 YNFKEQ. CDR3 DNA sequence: TGTGCCAGCAGCCAAGTTGCGGAATACGAGCAGTACTTC. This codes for CASSQVAEYEQYF.

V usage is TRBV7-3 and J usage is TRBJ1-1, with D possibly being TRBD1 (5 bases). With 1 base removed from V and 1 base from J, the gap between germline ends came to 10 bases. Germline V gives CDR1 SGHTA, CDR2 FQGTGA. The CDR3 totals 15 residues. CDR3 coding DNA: TGTGCCAGCAGCTTAATACGGGGGGAGAACACTGAAGCTTTCTTT. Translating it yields CASSLIRGENTEAFF.

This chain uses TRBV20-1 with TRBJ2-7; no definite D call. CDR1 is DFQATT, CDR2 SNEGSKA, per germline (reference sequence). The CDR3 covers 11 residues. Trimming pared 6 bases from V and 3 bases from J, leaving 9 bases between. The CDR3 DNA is TGCAGTGCAACGTGGATCTACGAGCAGTACTTC. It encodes CSATWIYEQYF.

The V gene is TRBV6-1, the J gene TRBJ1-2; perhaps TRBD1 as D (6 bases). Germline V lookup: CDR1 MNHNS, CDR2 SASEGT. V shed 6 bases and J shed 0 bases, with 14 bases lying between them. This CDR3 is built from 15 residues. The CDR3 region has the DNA TGTGCCAGCAGGCTGCGGGGGCCATCTAACTATGGCTACACCTTC. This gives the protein CASRLRGPSNYGYTF.

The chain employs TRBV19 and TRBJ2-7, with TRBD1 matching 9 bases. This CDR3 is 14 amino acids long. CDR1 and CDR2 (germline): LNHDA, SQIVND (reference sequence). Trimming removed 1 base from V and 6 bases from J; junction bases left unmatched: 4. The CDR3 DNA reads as TGTGCCAGTAGTATAGTTGTGGGACAGGGCGAGCAGTACTTC. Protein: CASSIVVGQGEQYF. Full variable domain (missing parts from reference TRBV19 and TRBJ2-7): DGGITQSPKYLFRKEGQNVTLSCEQNLNHDAMYWYRQDPGQGLRLIYYSQIVNDFQKGDIAEGYSVSREKKESFPLTVTSAQKNPTAFYLCASSIVVGQGEQYFGPGTRLTVT.

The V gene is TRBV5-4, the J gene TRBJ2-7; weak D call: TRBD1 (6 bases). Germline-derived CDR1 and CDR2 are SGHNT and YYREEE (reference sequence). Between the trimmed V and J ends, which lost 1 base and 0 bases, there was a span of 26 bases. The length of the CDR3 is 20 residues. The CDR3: CASSLRRLDRDTRISYEQYF. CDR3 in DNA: TGTGCCAGCAGCTTGAGACGGTTAGACCGGGACACCCGGATCTCCTACGAGCAGTACTTC.

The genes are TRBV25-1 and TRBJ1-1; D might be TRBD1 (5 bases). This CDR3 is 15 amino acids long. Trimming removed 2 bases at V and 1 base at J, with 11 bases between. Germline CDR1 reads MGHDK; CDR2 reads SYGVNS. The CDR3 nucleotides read TGTGCCAGCAGTGAACTTACCAGGGAGAACACTGAAGCTTTCTTT. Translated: CASSELTRENTEAFF. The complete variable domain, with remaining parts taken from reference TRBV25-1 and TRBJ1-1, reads EADIYQTPRYLVIGTGKKITLECSQTMGHDKMYWYQQDPGMELHLIHYSYGVNSTEKGDLSSESTVSRIRTEHFPLTLESARPSHTSQYLCASSELTRENTEAFFGQGTRLTVV.

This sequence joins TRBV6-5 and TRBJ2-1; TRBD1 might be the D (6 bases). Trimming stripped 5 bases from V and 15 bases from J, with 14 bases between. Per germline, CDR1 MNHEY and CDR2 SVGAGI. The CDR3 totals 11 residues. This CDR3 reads CASSPPGQWFF. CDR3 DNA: TGTGCCAGCAGTCCTCCGGGACAATGGTTCTTC.

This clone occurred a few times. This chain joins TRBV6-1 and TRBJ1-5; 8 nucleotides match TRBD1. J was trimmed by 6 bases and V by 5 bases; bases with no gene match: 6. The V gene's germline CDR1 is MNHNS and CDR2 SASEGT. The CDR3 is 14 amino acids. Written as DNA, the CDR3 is TGTGCCAGCAGTCTGTGGACAGGGCTTCAGCCCCAGCATTTT. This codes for CASSLWTGLQPQHF.

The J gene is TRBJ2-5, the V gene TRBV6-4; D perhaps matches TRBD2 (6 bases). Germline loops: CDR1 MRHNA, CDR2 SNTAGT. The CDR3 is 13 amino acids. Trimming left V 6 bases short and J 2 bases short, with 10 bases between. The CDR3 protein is CASSAGRQETQYF. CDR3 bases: TGTGCCAGCAGCGCGGGACGACAAGAGACCCAGTACTTC.

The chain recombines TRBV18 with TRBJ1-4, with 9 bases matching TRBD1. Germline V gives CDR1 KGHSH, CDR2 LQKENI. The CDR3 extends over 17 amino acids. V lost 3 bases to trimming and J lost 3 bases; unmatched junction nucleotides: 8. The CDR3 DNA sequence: TGTGCCAGCTCACCGGGGCCGCGACAGGGGGCTAATGAAAAACTGTTTTTT. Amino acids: CASSPGPRQGANEKLFF.

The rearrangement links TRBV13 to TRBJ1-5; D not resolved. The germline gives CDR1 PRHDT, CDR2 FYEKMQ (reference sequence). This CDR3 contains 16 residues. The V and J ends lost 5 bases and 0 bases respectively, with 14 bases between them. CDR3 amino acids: CASSGGSRYSNQPQHF. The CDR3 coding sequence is TGTGCCAGCAGCGGAGGGAGCCGTTATAGCAATCAGCCCCAGCATTTT.

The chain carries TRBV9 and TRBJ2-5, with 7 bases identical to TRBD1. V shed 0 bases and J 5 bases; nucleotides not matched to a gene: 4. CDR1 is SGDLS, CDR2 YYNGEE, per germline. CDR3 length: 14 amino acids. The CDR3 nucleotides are TGTGCCAGCAGCGTAGGAGGGGGCAGCGAGACCCAGTACTTC. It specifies CASSVGGGSETQYF.

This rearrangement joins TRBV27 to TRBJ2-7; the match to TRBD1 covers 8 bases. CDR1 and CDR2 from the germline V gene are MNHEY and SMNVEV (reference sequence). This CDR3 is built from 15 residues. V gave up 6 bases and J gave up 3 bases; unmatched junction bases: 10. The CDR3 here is CASSQDRATDYEQYF. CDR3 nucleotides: TGTGCCAGCAGCCAGGACAGGGCTACTGACTACGAGCAGTACTTC.

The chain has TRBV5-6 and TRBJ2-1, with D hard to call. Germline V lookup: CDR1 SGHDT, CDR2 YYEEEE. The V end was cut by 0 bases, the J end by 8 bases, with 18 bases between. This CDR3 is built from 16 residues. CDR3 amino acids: CASSLASRRSVYEQFF. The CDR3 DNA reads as TGTGCCAGCAGCTTGGCTTCTAGACGGTCCGTCTATGAGCAGTTCTTC.

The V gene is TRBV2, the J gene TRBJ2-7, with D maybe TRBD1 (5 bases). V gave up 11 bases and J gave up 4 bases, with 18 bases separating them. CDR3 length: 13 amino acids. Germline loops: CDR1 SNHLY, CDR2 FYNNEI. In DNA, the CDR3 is TGTGCCCTAAGGGCAGGGCAGGCGTACGAGCAGTACTTC. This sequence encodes CALRAGQAYEQYF.

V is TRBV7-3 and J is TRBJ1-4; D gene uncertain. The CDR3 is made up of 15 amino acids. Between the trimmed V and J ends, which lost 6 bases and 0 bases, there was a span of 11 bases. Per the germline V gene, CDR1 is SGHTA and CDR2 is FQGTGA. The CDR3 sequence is CASSLTSSTNEKLFF. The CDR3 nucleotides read TGTGCCAGCAGTTTGACATCATCAACTAATGAAAAACTGTTTTTT.

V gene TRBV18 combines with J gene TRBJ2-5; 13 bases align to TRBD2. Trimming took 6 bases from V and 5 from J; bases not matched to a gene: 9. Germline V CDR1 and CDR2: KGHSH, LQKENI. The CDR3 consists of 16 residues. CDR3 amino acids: CASSPGLAGVKETQYF. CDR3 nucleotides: TGTGCCAGCTCCCCAGGACTAGCGGGGGTCAAGGAGACCCAGTACTTC.